Ten or more counts support the clone carrying this TCR beta chain. The antigen remains unidentified. Trimming shortened V by 2 bases and J by 0 bases, and 6 bases separated the two germline ends. The CDR3 totals 14 residues. The germline gives CDR1 SGHKS, CDR2 YYEKEE (reference sequence). This sample is part of a study of identical twins. Notes on the study in general: Carriage of fewer insertions was seen in abundant cord blood beta clonotypes, whereas memory repertoires showed none.

cDNA carried unique molecular identifiers, and a universal primer site was added by template switching. In TCRdb, the 5' RACE reads were re-called with MiXCR into one record per CDR3 protein. The table records 200,000 to 250,000 distinct CDR3 sequences, about 7.5% of them present only once. These data also formed part of another study, on yellow fever vaccine responses in identical twins. This second study says: On the reported evidence, twins' vaccine T cell responses seemed partly convergent and partly personalized.

The chain carries TRBV5-5 and TRBJ2-4; D is unresolved. The sample was memory (CD45RO+) T cells sorted from blood. This TCR was sampled from a woman aged 18-29 years in good health. The CDR3 nucleotides are TGTGCCAGCAGCTTCGCAGTAGCCAAAAACATTCAGTACTTC. This codes for CASSFAVAKNIQYF.